The 11 T cell receptor beta chains below all came from one sample that was sequenced in a study of PD-1 blockade in classical Hodgkin lymphoma. Specified time point: newly diagnosed, previously untreated cHL patient sample. Purified CD4+ T cells were obtained from thawed PBMCs through magnetic negative selection. Libraries were prepared by immunoSEQ multiplex PCR; TCRdb keeps only in-frame clonotypes and omits some of them. Of around 29,000 clones detected, roughly nine tenths appear once; the ten largest clones hold around 0.33%. Sequencing used CD4+ T cells from blood. These receptors were collected from a human donor with classical Hodgkin lymphoma.

This chain uses TRBV19 with TRBJ2-2, with 9 bases fitting TRBD1. Germline V gene lookup returns CDR1 LNHDA and CDR2 SQIVND (reference sequence). The CDR3 extends over 14 amino acids. Unmatched junction bases numbered 3, after V lost 4 bases and J lost 6 bases. The CDR3: CASSSTGGSGELFF. CDR3 sequence (DNA): TGTGCCAGTAGTAGTACAGGGGGCTCCGGGGAGCTGTTTTTT.

CDR3 region: CASSFSGQAYEQYF. CDR3 in DNA: TGTGCCAGCAGTTTCAGCGGGCAGGCCTACGAGCAGTACTTC. The rearrangement links TRBV28 to TRBJ2-7; the D gene is possibly TRBD2 (6 bases). The CDR3 is 14 residues long. The germline V gene encodes CDR1 MDHEN and CDR2 SYDVKM. With 3 bases removed from V and 2 bases from J, the gap between germline ends came to 11 bases.

The V call is TRBV7-2, the J call TRBJ1-1; a possible D gene is TRBD1 (6 bases). Per the germline V gene, CDR1 is SGHTA and CDR2 is FQGNSA. V shed 3 bases and J shed 7 bases, with 9 bases lying between them. This CDR3 is 12 amino acids long. The CDR3, as DNA: TGTGCCAGCAGCTTGAGGACAGATGAAGCTTTCTTT. Its protein is CASSLRTDEAFF.

The V call is TRBV2, the J call TRBJ2-3, with D possibly matching TRBD2 (6 bases). Germline assignment: CDR1 SNHLY and CDR2 FYNNEI. CDR3 size: 16 residues. Trimming pared 0 bases from V and 5 bases from J, leaving 15 bases between. The CDR3 nucleotides read TGTGCCAGCAGTGAAGCGGGACTGCCCGGTCAAGATACGCAGTATTTT. Residues: CASSEAGLPGQDTQYF.

On this clone itself: In the same sample, other DNA sequences code for this CDR3. The chain carries TRBV2 and TRBJ1-2; 8 bases agree with TRBD1. V was clipped by 2 bases and J by 2 bases; unmatched bases: 1. The CDR3 runs 14 residues. The germline V gene encodes CDR1 SNHLY and CDR2 FYNNEI. The DNA of the CDR3 is TGTGCCAGCAGTGAACAGGGGGCGAACTATGGCTACACCTTC. Protein: CASSEQGANYGYTF.

The chain couples TRBV5-6 to TRBJ2-3, with no clear D. The CDR3 length is 12 residues. CDR1 and CDR2 (germline): SGHDT, YYEEEE. Trimming took 6 bases from V and 6 from J, leaving 11 bases between them. The CDR3 sequence is CASTDHADTQYF. The CDR3 DNA reads TGTGCCAGCACCGATCACGCGGATACGCAGTATTTT. The entire variable domain, with the rest obtained from reference TRBV5-6 and TRBJ2-3, is as follows: DAGVTQSPTHLIKTRGQQVTLRCSPKSGHDTVSWYQQALGQGPQFIFQYYEEEERQRGNFPDRFSGHQFPNYSSELNVNALLLGDSALYLCASTDHADTQYFGPGTRLTVL.

This clone was seen a single time. The chain carries TRBV7-2 and TRBJ2-1, with 13 bases aligning to TRBD2. Germline CDR1 is SGHTA and CDR2 is FQGNSA. This CDR3 region has 16 residues. J lost 9 bases, V lost 5 bases, and 10 bases had no gene match. The CDR3, as DNA: TGTGCCAGCAGCCACACTAGCGGGAGGGCCTCTGGTGAGCAGTTCTTC. This sequence encodes CASSHTSGRASGEQFF. Full variable domain (outside the CDR3, taken from reference TRBV7-2 and TRBJ2-1): GAGVSQSPSNKVTEKGKDVELRCDPISGHTALYWYRQSLGQGLEFLIYFQGNSAPDKSGLPSDRFSAERTGGSVSTLTIQRTQQEDSAVYLCASSHTSGRASGEQFFGPGTRLTVL.

The J gene is TRBJ2-2, the V gene TRBV30; 9 bases map to TRBD2. Germline assignment: CDR1 GTSNPN and CDR2 SVGIG (reference sequence). V shed 4 bases, J shed 5 bases, and the junction held 11 bases outside the gene matches. The CDR3 is 16 residues long. CDR3 residues: CAWTTSGTSRTGELFF. As DNA, the CDR3 is TGTGCCTGGACAACTTCCGGGACTAGCAGGACCGGGGAGCTGTTTTTT.

Of note for this clone: At one of its ends the junction is not consistent with the germline gene, which may arise from a read error. The V and J genes are TRBV29-1 and TRBJ2-1, with 10 bases fitting TRBD1. Germline V gene data show CDR1 as SQVTM and CDR2 as ANQGSEA. This CDR3 has 11 amino acids. The CDR3 coding sequence is TGCAGCGTGGAAGCGCGGGACAGGGGGTTCTTC. Translation gives CSVEARDRGFF.

The rearrangement joins TRBV9 to TRBJ2-1, with 14 bases aligning to TRBD2. The CDR3 has 17 residues. With 0 bases clipped from V and 7 bases from J, the junction kept 6 bases outside the gene matches. Germline assignment: CDR1 SGDLS and CDR2 YYNGEE. The CDR3: CASSVGGLAGALNEQFF. As DNA, the CDR3 is TGTGCCAGCAGCGTAGGGGGACTAGCGGGAGCTCTTAATGAGCAGTTCTTC.

The chain recombines TRBV7-2 with TRBJ2-3, with 14 bases lining up with TRBD2. V was pared by 4 bases and J by 7 bases, with 7 bases of the junction left unmatched. Germline values: CDR1 SGHTA, CDR2 FQGNSA. The CDR3 has 16 residues. The CDR3 bases are TGTGCCAGCAGCTCGGGACTAGCGGGAGTTATAAATACGCAGTATTTT. Residues: CASSSGLAGVINTQYF.